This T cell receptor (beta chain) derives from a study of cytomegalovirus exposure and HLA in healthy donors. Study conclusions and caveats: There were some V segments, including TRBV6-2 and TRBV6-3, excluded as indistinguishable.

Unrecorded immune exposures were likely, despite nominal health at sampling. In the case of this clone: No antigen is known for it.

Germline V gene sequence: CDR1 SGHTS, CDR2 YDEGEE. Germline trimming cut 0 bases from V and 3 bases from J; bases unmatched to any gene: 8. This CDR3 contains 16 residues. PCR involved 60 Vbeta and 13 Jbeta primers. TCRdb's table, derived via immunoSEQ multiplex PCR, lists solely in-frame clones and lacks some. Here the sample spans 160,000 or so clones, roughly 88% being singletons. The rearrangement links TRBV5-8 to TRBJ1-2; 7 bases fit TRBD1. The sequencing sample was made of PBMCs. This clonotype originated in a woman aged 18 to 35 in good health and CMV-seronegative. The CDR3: CASSLVGQGVYYGYTF. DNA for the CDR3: TGTGCCAGCAGCTTGGTCGGGCAGGGGGTGTACTATGGCTACACCTTC.